This T cell receptor beta chain was sequenced for a study of T cells after yellow fever vaccination (dated by TCRdb to about 2019). With regard to the full study: Libraries from fractions with low cell numbers were prepared with the SMART-Seq v4 Ultra Low Input RNA kit. To follow T-cell clones before and after primary and booster YFV17D yellow fever vaccination, bulk TCR alpha and beta repertoires were sequenced over time. Two healthy male donors made up the cohort, one aged 18 to 29 years and the other aged 30 to 40 years. Bulk PBMC replicates and cell subsets were isolated from blood drawn at multiple timepoints before and after both primary and secondary immunization.

TCR cDNA was synthesized by 5'RACE template switching, which introduced a universal primer site and unique molecular identifiers. Priming for cDNA synthesis came from both the TCR alpha and TCR beta constant segments. Two PCR steps were used to amplify libraries, with sample barcodes and sequencing adapters being added in the second step. Libraries were sequenced on Illumina HiSeq 2500 (2x100 bp) or NovaSeq (2x150 bp). The study's own analysis went as follows. MIGEC handled demultiplexing of reads and collapsing into UMI consensus sequences, while MiXCR performed V(D)J alignment. Using edgeR on replicate PBMC samples, clonotypes were called vaccine-responding if FDR was below 0.01 and the log2 fold change was above 5 up to day 15. Each bulk clonotype received a CD4 or CD8 identity based on whether the sequenced CD4 or CD8 repertoire contained that clonotype at higher abundance. TCRdb reanalyzed the raw reads on its own, using fastp at Q25 for trimming and MiXCR for clone calling, and kept in-frame beta chains. Each entry merges the rows of one CDR3 protein and shows their most common DNA and genes. TCRdb's processing, not the authors' own work, is the source of the V and J calls. The sample table contains a few hundred thousand distinct CDR3 sequences; only one count was recorded for approximately 5.7% of them. Approximately 15% of the sample comes from the top ten.

There are 15 amino acids in the CDR3, from cysteine to phenylalanine inclusive. Kept here is only the CDR3 DNA, which spans 45 bases and is read in frame from base 1. A distance of 11 bases separates the germline ends of V and J, which lose 1 base and 2 bases respectively. The germline V gene (reference sequence) gives CDR1 as SGHNT and CDR2 as YYREEE. This clonotype was recorded many times. Its antigen is unknown. No much larger clonotype is one base removed from it; base qualities were not supplied. What the research found in general, with its limitations: After the booster, most of the clones that had expanded following primary vaccination were detected again (roughly 97% of CD4 and roughly nine tenths of CD8), which suggests that memory was broadly maintained. A small share of clonotypes was detected in both CD4 and CD8 compartments, with the overlap likely arising from convergent recombination. The secondary T-cell response was found to be weaker but faster than the primary response, with a peak reached on day 5 rather than on day 15. Because the study included only a couple of donors, the extent to which the findings can be generalized is limited. FACS-sorted repertoires could contain abundant contaminating clonotypes from the bulk population, so computational filtering was required.

Taken with the paper, the label for treatment or condition translates to: live attenuated yellow fever vaccine strain. At each blood-draw timepoint, two biological replicates of bulk PBMCs were obtained. PBMCs were isolated from peripheral blood using a standard Ficoll-Paque protocol. TriZol was used to extract RNA from bulk PBMCs, CD4 and CD8 fractions, and dextramer-positive and dextramer-negative fractions. Specimen: PBMCs, collected 5 days after the yellow fever booster vaccination. In this chain, TRBV5-4 is recombined with TRBJ2-3; the D gene cannot be resolved reliably. The sequence was obtained from a young man who received the YFV17D yellow fever vaccine. At the DNA level, the sequence is TGTGCCAGCAGCTTGTTGGCAGCAGTCACAGATACGCAGTATTTT. Translated, it reads CASSLLAAVTDTQYF.